These 15 T cell receptor beta chains share one sample of origin, sequenced in a study of blood T cell repertoires in COVID-19. The data were produced by immunoSEQ multiplex PCR, yet TCRdb's version contains in-frame clones alone and is incomplete. The sample holds about 300,000 clones, around 86% seen once. Source material: PBMCs or T cells enriched from blood (not recorded which). These receptors all stem from a middle-aged woman who had recovered from COVID-19.

The chain links TRBV5-1 to TRBJ1-1, with D maybe TRBD1 (6 bases). Germline V gene data show CDR1 as SGHRS and CDR2 as YFSETQ. CDR3 length: 13 amino acids. Trimming left V 4 bases short and J 1 base short, with 8 bases between. CDR3 protein: CASSTQGNTEAFF. DNA of the CDR3: TGCGCCAGCAGCACACAGGGGAACACTGAAGCTTTCTTT.

The gene calls are TRBV7-2 and TRBJ2-5; TRBD2 is a possible D gene (5 bases). Trimming pared 2 bases from V and 4 bases from J, leaving 11 bases between. Germline assignment: CDR1 SGHTA and CDR2 FQGNSA. The CDR3 runs to 14 residues. CDR3: CASSLYGIGETQYF. As DNA, the CDR3 is TGTGCCAGCAGCTTATACGGGATTGGAGAGACCCAGTACTTC.

The chain employs TRBV5-1 and TRBJ2-7, with 12 bases that match TRBD2. The CDR3 totals 16 residues. In germline, CDR1 is SGHRS, CDR2 YFSETQ. J lost 4 bases, V lost 4 bases, and 9 bases had no gene match. The CDR3 reads CASSAALAGGRYEQYF. The CDR3 DNA reads as TGCGCCAGCAGCGCAGCACTAGCGGGAGGAAGGTACGAGCAGTACTTC.

This CDR3 reads CASRSVNNQPQHF. CDR3 nucleotide sequence: TGTGCCAGCAGGTCGGTCAATAACCAGCCCCAGCATTTT. The chain is built from TRBV6-5 and TRBJ1-5; D is unclear. Germline CDR1 MNHEY, CDR2 SVGAGI. V lost 6 bases, J lost 7 bases, and 13 bases lay in between. This CDR3 is 13 amino acids long.

The chain joins TRBV12-3 or TRBV12-4 to TRBJ1-2; D ambiguous. This CDR3 has 13 residues. Trimming took off 3 bases at V and 7 bases at J, with 12 bases between the two ends. The CDR3 loop reads CASSLGRYLGYTF. CDR3 nucleotide sequence: TGTGCCAGCAGTTTGGGCCGCTACCTTGGCTACACCTTC.

The CDR3 nucleotides are TGTGCCTGGAGTGGGGCTAGCGGGAGGGCCTCGGTCTACGAGCAGTACTTC. It translates to CAWSGASGRASVYEQYF. The rearrangement uses TRBV30 and TRBJ2-7; 12 bases map to TRBD2. This CDR3 is built from 17 residues. V dropped 1 base and J dropped 3; count of bases not matched to a gene: 10. In germline, CDR1 is GTSNPN, CDR2 SVGIG (reference sequence).

This sequence joins TRBV18 and TRBJ1-3, with 8 bases fitting TRBD1. The trim removed 3 bases at V and 4 bases at J, leaving 5 bases unmatched. The CDR3 covers 15 residues. The germline V gene has CDR1 KGHSH and CDR2 LQKENI. CDR3 sequence: CASSPRRDRGNTIYF. In DNA form, the CDR3 reads TGTGCCAGCTCACCGCGTCGGGACAGGGGAAACACCATATATTTT.

The sample holds one count of this clone. The chain employs TRBV4-2 and TRBJ2-4; 12 nucleotides agree with TRBD2. Germline CDR1 and CDR2: LGHNA and YNFKEQ. The trim removed 0 bases at V and 7 bases at J, leaving 4 bases unmatched. The CDR3 contains 16 residues. The CDR3 is CASSQEASGGANIQYF. In DNA, the CDR3 is TGTGCCAGCAGCCAAGAAGCTAGCGGGGGGGCCAACATTCAGTACTTC.

This clone has just a few counts. The J gene is TRBJ1-2, the V gene TRBV7-2; 10 nucleotides line up with TRBD1. Unmatched junction bases numbered 4, after V lost 2 bases and J lost 7 bases. The CDR3 is made up of 14 amino acids. The germline V gene has CDR1 SGHTA and CDR2 FQGNSA. CDR3 DNA: TGTGCCAGCAGCTTACTCGGGACAGGGGCTGGCTACACCTTC. It translates to CASSLLGTGAGYTF.

The chain carries TRBV5-5 and TRBJ2-2; 8 bases map to TRBD2. The CDR3 totals 18 residues. CDR1 and CDR2 (germline): SGHKS, YYEKEE (reference sequence). V lost 0 bases, J lost 2 bases, and 9 bases stayed unmatched. CDR3 coding DNA: TGTGCCAGCAGCTTGGGTCCCTACGCGGGGGGTAACACCGGGGAGCTGTTTTTT. Amino acid sequence: CASSLGPYAGGNTGELFF.

The chain recombines TRBV7-2 with TRBJ1-2, with 12 bases matching TRBD1. Germline assignment: CDR1 SGHTA and CDR2 FQGNSA. CDR3 length: 15 amino acids. V was clipped by 5 bases and J by 8 bases; unmatched bases: 9. The CDR3 nucleotides read TGTGCCAGCAGCCCGGAACCGGGACAGGGGGCAGGCTACACCTTC. Protein sequence: CASSPEPGQGAGYTF.

V usage is TRBV5-1 and J usage is TRBJ1-6, with TRBD1 identical over 9 bases. After removal of 5 bases from V and 9 bases from J, the junction contained 6 bases not matched to a gene. This CDR3 comprises 14 residues. Germline loops: CDR1 SGHRS, CDR2 YFSETQ. CDR3 DNA: TGCGCCAGCAGTTTTACAGGGGGCACTTCACCCCTCCACTTT. Amino acid sequence: CASSFTGGTSPLHF.

The chain uses TRBV11-2 and TRBJ2-2; a possible D gene is TRBD1 (6 bases). The V gene's germline CDR1 is SGHAT and CDR2 FQNNGV. V lost 6 bases to trimming and J lost 1 base, with 9 bases between them. CDR3 size: 14 residues. The CDR3 here is CASRVDRNTGELFF. CDR3 in DNA: TGTGCCAGCAGGGTGGACAGGAACACCGGGGAGCTGTTTTTT. The entire variable domain, with the rest obtained from reference TRBV11-2 and TRBJ2-2, is as follows: EAGVAQSPRYKIIEKRQSVAFWCNPISGHATLYWYQQILGQGPKLLIQFQNNGVVDDSQLPKDRFSAERLKGVDSTLKIQPAKLEDSAVYLCASRVDRNTGELFFGEGSRLTVL.

The V and J genes are TRBV29-1 and TRBJ1-3; D is unclear. CDR3 length equals 12 residues. V lost 1 base and J lost 4, with 5 bases in between. The germline CDR1 and CDR2 sequences are SQVTM and ANQGSEA. The CDR3 sequence is CSVEGRGNTIYF. The CDR3 bases are TGCAGCGTTGAAGGGAGGGGAAACACCATATATTTT.

The rearrangement joins TRBV2 to TRBJ2-3; TRBD2 matches at 7 bases. J lost 0 bases, V lost 6 bases, and 6 bases had no gene match. The CDR3 loop spans 15 amino acids. Germline CDR1 is SNHLY and CDR2 is FYNNEI. CDR3 amino acids: CASSPTSVSTDTQYF. The CDR3 DNA reads TGTGCCAGCAGCCCAACTAGCGTTAGCACAGATACGCAGTATTTT.